The next 30 T cell receptor beta chains were all read from a single sample in a study of CD8 T cells in ankylosing spondylitis. Study-level points and caveats: Made up of about eight highly homologous variants, a TCR beta motif appeared characteristic of ankylosing spondylitis blood.

TCRdb processed the 5' RACE reads anew with MiXCR; each CDR3 protein has one entry. The table lists fewer than 500,000 distinct CDR3 sequences, 25% to 30% of them singletons. No antigen has been identified for these receptors. The sequenced material came from blood, either unsorted or a sorted T cell fraction (not recorded which). These receptors were taken from a male donor with ankylosing spondylitis.

The sample holds many counts of this clonotype. V gene TRBV9 combines with J gene TRBJ2-2, with a weak D call TRBD2 (5 bases). V was clipped by 0 bases and J by 4 bases, with 10 bases between them. The CDR3 consists of 15 residues. Germline CDR1 and CDR2: SGDLS and YYNGEE. Here the CDR3 DNA reads TGTGCCAGCAGCGTAGTGGACGGACTCACCGGGGAGCTGTTTTTT. This codes for CASSVVDGLTGELFF.

The chain carries TRBV6-1 and TRBJ1-1, with no clear D. The V gene's germline CDR1 is MNHNS and CDR2 SASEGT. CDR3 length: 13 residues. With 4 bases removed from V and 2 bases from J, the gap between germline ends came to 8 bases. The CDR3 sequence is CASSGNYNTEAFF. The CDR3 coding sequence is TGTGCCAGCAGTGGTAACTACAACACTGAAGCTTTCTTT.

The chain joins TRBV12-3 or TRBV12-4 to TRBJ2-7; 8 bases agree with TRBD2. This CDR3 has 14 residues. Trimming took 4 bases from V and 2 from J; bases not matched to a gene: 4. CDR3 sequence (DNA): TGTGCCAGCAGTTCGGGAGGGCTAACCTACGAGCAGTACTTC. Its translation is CASSSGGLTYEQYF.

This clonotype occurred a few times. The chain joins TRBV10-3 to TRBJ1-2; perhaps TRBD1 as D (6 bases). Germline-derived CDR1 and CDR2 are ENHRY and SYGVKD. The CDR3 runs to 16 residues. Trimming stripped 2 bases from V and 5 bases from J, with 18 bases between. CDR3 DNA: TGTGCCATCAGTGAGCCAAACCGTCAGGGGAATTATGGCTACACCTTC. Translated, it gives CAISEPNRQGNYGYTF.

This clonotype was detected only a few times. This chain joins TRBV30 and TRBJ1-5; D is undetermined. Trimming took 2 bases from V and 5 from J, leaving 7 bases between them. Germline CDR1 reads GTSNPN; CDR2 reads SVGIG (reference sequence). The CDR3 covers 12 residues. In DNA, the CDR3 is TGTGCCTGGAGTCGGACTGATCAGCCCCAGCATTTT. This sequence encodes CAWSRTDQPQHF.

The CDR3: CASSQDIRGRAFF. As DNA, the CDR3 is TGTGCCAGCAGCCAAGATATAAGGGGGCGAGCTTTCTTT. V usage is TRBV4-2 and J usage is TRBJ1-1; 7 bases map to TRBD1. With V trimmed by 0 bases and J by 10 bases, 5 bases remained unmatched. Germline V gene sequence: CDR1 LGHNA, CDR2 YNFKEQ. This CDR3 region has 13 residues.

The chain links TRBV20-1 to TRBJ1-5; D is uncertain. Trimming took 4 bases from V and 6 from J, leaving 10 bases between them. CDR1 is DFQATT, CDR2 SNEGSKA, per germline (reference sequence). This CDR3 spans 12 amino acids. CDR3 sequence: CSANEASQPQHF. CDR3 DNA: TGCAGTGCTAACGAGGCAAGTCAGCCCCAGCATTTT.

Only a few counts were recorded for this clonotype. The chain carries TRBV20-1 and TRBJ1-4; D might be TRBD1 (5 bases). Trimming left V 6 bases short and J 0 bases short, with 23 bases between. There are 18 residues in the CDR3. CDR1 and CDR2 from the germline V gene are DFQATT and SNEGSKA (reference sequence). The CDR3 protein is CSATLGPVGGSTNEKLFF. The CDR3 region has the DNA TGCAGTGCCACGCTGGGACCAGTTGGGGGTTCAACTAATGAAAAACTGTTTTTT.

In this sample, this clonotype turned up a few times. The V gene is TRBV5-5, the J gene TRBJ2-3, with 7 bases identical to TRBD2. Losses at the gene ends were 3 bases for V and 2 bases for J; bases not matched to a gene: 12. From germline, CDR1 is SGHKS and CDR2 YYEKEE (reference sequence). This CDR3 is 17 amino acids long. The CDR3 sequence is CASSSISAGVPTDTQYF. CDR3 nucleotide sequence: TGTGCCAGCAGCTCCATTTCCGCGGGAGTGCCCACAGATACGCAGTATTTT.

This sequence joins TRBV5-1 and TRBJ1-5, with D maybe TRBD1 (5 bases). Germline CDR1 reads SGHRS; CDR2 reads YFSETQ. The CDR3 consists of 15 residues. V was trimmed by 0 bases and J by 11 bases, leaving 18 bases between them. The CDR3 DNA follows: TGCGCCAGCAGCTTGGCCGGGGGGTTGGGAGAAGCCCAGCATTTT. Encoded protein: CASSLAGGLGEAQHF.

This clonotype was observed a single time. The chain has TRBV7-7 and TRBJ2-2, with 7 bases identical to TRBD1. Unmatched junction bases numbered 3, after V lost 0 bases and J lost 5 bases. The CDR3 contains 15 residues. Germline assignment: CDR1 SSHAT and CDR2 FNYEAQ (reference sequence). The CDR3 protein is CASSLAPRGTGELFF. CDR3 DNA: TGTGCCAGCAGCTTAGCGCCCAGGGGGACCGGGGAGCTGTTTTTT.

The chain is built from TRBV7-2 and TRBJ2-3; 10 bases fit TRBD2. Germline trimming cut 5 bases from V and 0 bases from J; bases unmatched to any gene: 5. Germline lookup yields CDR1 SGHTA and CDR2 FQGNSA. There are 16 residues in the CDR3. CDR3 loop: CASSQRTSGSTDTQYF. Here the CDR3 DNA reads TGTGCCAGCAGCCAAAGGACTAGCGGCAGCACAGATACGCAGTATTTT.

The chain is built from TRBV2 and TRBJ2-5; perhaps TRBD1 as D (6 bases). The germline gives CDR1 SNHLY, CDR2 FYNNEI. The CDR3 is made up of 16 amino acids. V lost 5 bases, J lost 5 bases, and 21 bases lay in between. Here the CDR3 DNA reads TGTGCCAGCAGTTTTGGTGGTCAGGGGTTGAGGGAGACCCAGTACTTC. Protein product: CASSFGGQGLRETQYF.

This clonotype was seen a few times. The chain uses TRBV5-1 and TRBJ2-1, with 11 nucleotides matching TRBD2. V dropped 1 base and J dropped 8; count of bases not matched to a gene: 5. Looked up from germline, CDR1 is SGHRS and CDR2 is YFSETQ. CDR3 size: 15 residues. The CDR3 spells CASSLTSGSRDEQFF. In nucleotides, the CDR3 is TGCGCCAGCAGCTTGACTAGCGGGAGTCGGGATGAGCAGTTCTTC.

The J gene is TRBJ2-1, the V gene TRBV7-2; D call uncertain. V shed 4 bases and J shed 5 bases, with 12 bases lying between them. CDR1 and CDR2 (germline): SGHTA, FQGNSA. The CDR3 has 14 amino acids. The CDR3 DNA follows: TGTGCCAGCAGCTGGTCGGGTGGCCACAATGAGCAGTTCTTC. Amino acid sequence: CASSWSGGHNEQFF.

This clonotype was observed a handful of times. V is TRBV3-1 and J is TRBJ2-2; D not resolved. Germline V CDR1 and CDR2: LGHDT, YNNKEL (reference sequence). Trimming stripped 4 bases from V and 0 bases from J, with 9 bases between. This CDR3 is 15 amino acids long. The CDR3 protein is CASSRSDANTGELFF. The CDR3 region has the DNA TGTGCCAGCAGCCGTAGTGATGCGAACACCGGGGAGCTGTTTTTT.

The CDR3 nucleotides read TGTGCCACCAGCAGAGGAAAAGCTAACTATGGCTACACCTTC. It specifies CATSRGKANYGYTF. The genes are TRBV15 and TRBJ1-2; D call uncertain. The germline V gene encodes CDR1 LNHNV and CDR2 YYDKDF (reference sequence). V was trimmed by 1 base and J by 0 bases, leaving 6 bases between them. This CDR3 has 14 residues.

This chain joins TRBV6-1 and TRBJ2-1; tentative D call: TRBD2 (5 bases). Trimming removed 2 bases at V and 4 bases at J, with 12 bases between. The CDR3 loop spans 15 amino acids. Germline CDR1 and CDR2: MNHNS and SASEGT. This chain's CDR3 is CASSETQLDYNEQFF. Here the CDR3 DNA reads TGTGCCAGCAGTGAAACTCAACTAGATTACAATGAGCAGTTCTTC.

This chain connects TRBV10-3 to TRBJ2-3; maybe TRBD2 (7 bases). The germline V and J ends were trimmed by 4 bases and 10 bases, with 21 bases remaining between them. The CDR3 sequence is 15 residues long. Germline values: CDR1 ENHRY, CDR2 SYGVKD. CDR3 sequence (DNA): TGTGCCATCAGTGGCCTAGCAGCGGAGGGGGGGGCGCAGTATTTT. It is translated as CAISGLAAEGGAQYF.

This chain links TRBV2 with TRBJ1-6, with D hard to call. Looked up from germline, CDR1 is SNHLY and CDR2 is FYNNEI. CDR3 size: 13 residues. The ends were cut back, 8 bases at V and 7 bases at J, with 12 bases in the middle. As DNA, the CDR3 is TGTGCCAGCCTCAGAGAATTAAATTCACCCCTCCACTTT. As protein: CASLRELNSPLHF.

This sequence joins TRBV20-1 and TRBJ1-5; no definite D call. Germline V gene data show CDR1 as DFQATT and CDR2 as SNEGSKA (reference sequence). CDR3 size: 14 residues. V dropped 1 base and J dropped 4 bases, with 11 bases sitting between them. CDR3 DNA: TGCAGTGCTAGAGGAGAGCTAGCAAATCAGCCCCAGCATTTT. Translation: CSARGELANQPQHF.

This clonotype was seen only a few times. The V gene is TRBV5-6, the J gene TRBJ2-3; D is possibly TRBD2 (6 bases). This CDR3 is built from 16 residues. V was cut by 0 bases and J by 3 bases, with 14 bases left in between. Germline assignment: CDR1 SGHDT and CDR2 YYEEEE. CDR3 loop: CASSLDPGVITDTQYF. For the CDR3, the DNA is TGTGCCAGCAGCTTGGATCCGGGGGTAATAACAGATACGCAGTATTTT. The full variable domain, completed using reference TRBV5-6 and TRBJ2-3, is DAGVTQSPTHLIKTRGQQVTLRCSPKSGHDTVSWYQQALGQGPQFIFQYYEEEERQRGNFPDRFSGHQFPNYSSELNVNALLLGDSALYLCASSLDPGVITDTQYFGPGTRLTVL.

The chain combines TRBV27 with TRBJ2-1, with D perhaps matching TRBD2 (7 bases). The CDR3 runs 17 residues. V lost 6 bases and J lost 7, with 25 bases in between. Germline V CDR1 and CDR2: MNHEY, SMNVEV (reference sequence). The CDR3 DNA follows: TGTGCCAGCAGCAAGCCTAAATCGGCGGGAGACAGGAATGAGCAGTTCTTC. It specifies CASSKPKSAGDRNEQFF.

This clonotype was counted at least ten times. DNA of the CDR3: TGTGCCAGCAGTTTTAGCGGGAGGGCCGACTACGAGCAGTACTTC. This codes for CASSFSGRADYEQYF. J is TRBJ2-7 and V is TRBV7-9, with 11 bases matching TRBD2. Germline V gene lookup returns CDR1 SEHNR and CDR2 FQNEAQ (reference sequence). The ends lost 6 bases at V and 3 bases at J; junction bases unmatched: 7. This CDR3 is 15 amino acids long. Full variable domain (outside the CDR3, taken from reference TRBV7-9 and TRBJ2-7): DTGVSQNPRHKITKRGQNVTFRCDPISEHNRLYWYRQTLGQGPEFLTYFQNEAQLEKSRLLSDRFSAERPKGSFSTLEIQRTEQGDSAMYLCASSFSGRADYEQYFGPGTRLTVT.

The rearrangement uses TRBV20-1 and TRBJ1-2, with D unclear. The germline CDR1 and CDR2 sequences are DFQATT and SNEGSKA (reference sequence). V lost 0 bases and J 6 bases, leaving 8 bases between the germline ends. This CDR3 is 12 amino acids long. The CDR3 spells CSARDHNNGYTF. The CDR3 DNA reads as TGCAGTGCTAGAGATCACAACAATGGCTACACCTTC.

V gene TRBV12-3 or TRBV12-4 combines with J gene TRBJ2-1; 8 bases are a match to TRBD1. V was clipped by 1 base and J by 0 bases; unmatched bases: 5. CDR3 length equals 17 residues. The CDR3 DNA reads as TGTGCCAGCAGTTTAGAATGGACAGGGATCTCCTACAATGAGCAGTTCTTC. Translation: CASSLEWTGISYNEQFF.

In this sample, this clonotype turned up a few times. The chain couples TRBV7-2 to TRBJ1-2; D not resolved. Trimming cost V 4 bases and J 5 bases, with 14 bases left between them. This CDR3 contains 14 residues. The V gene's germline CDR1 is SGHTA and CDR2 FQGNSA. The CDR3 is CASSYSGPTYGYTF. The CDR3 region has the DNA TGTGCCAGCAGCTACTCCGGGCCGACTTATGGCTACACCTTC.

This sequence joins TRBV5-6 and TRBJ2-2; no clear D. Germline assignment: CDR1 SGHDT and CDR2 YYEEEE. The CDR3 runs to 14 residues. With 1 base removed from V and 6 bases from J, the gap between germline ends came to 10 bases. For the CDR3, the DNA is TGTGCCAGCAGCTTGCTAGGAGAATCCGGGGAGCTGTTTTTT. Amino acid sequence: CASSLLGESGELFF.

This clonotype was counted only a few times. CDR3: CSARDKLAGYEQYV. The DNA for the CDR3 is TGCAGTGCTAGAGATAAACTAGCGGGCTACGAGCAGTACGTC. This rearrangement joins TRBV20-1 to TRBJ2-7; 9 positions agree with TRBD2. The V gene end was trimmed by 0 bases and the J gene end by 3 bases; junction bases not matched to a gene: 3. CDR1 DFQATT and CDR2 SNEGSKA come from the germline V gene (reference sequence). This CDR3 has 14 residues.

In this sample, this clonotype turned up a few times. The genes are TRBV20-1 and TRBJ2-7; D possibly corresponds to TRBD1 (6 bases). V gave up 3 bases and J gave up 3 bases, with 9 bases separating them. Germline CDR1 is DFQATT and CDR2 is SNEGSKA (reference sequence). This CDR3 is built from 12 residues. The CDR3 nucleotides are TGCAGTGCTAGCGGGACAAACTACGAGCAGTACGTC. This translates into CSASGTNYEQYV.